This TCR beta chain derives from a study of long-term antiretroviral therapy in people with HIV. About the study: Of all samples, the earliest predate the 2015 immediate-ART recommendation by about a decade. General study findings and limits: Clones with expansion before ART led the repertoire at all time points.

Sampling of each donor yielded at least one pre-ART PBMC sample and at least two post-ART PBMC samples. V was pared by 2 bases and J by 3 bases, with 4 bases of the junction left unmatched. The CDR3 loop spans 15 amino acids. In germline, CDR1 is MNHEY, CDR2 SMNVEV (reference sequence). Concerning this clone: The antigen remains unidentified.

Investigators performed immunoSEQ version v3.0 at survey level. Produced via immunoSEQ multiplex PCR; TCRdb's table is partial and in-frame only. The table lists around 24,000 clones, 93% of them singletons. The chain recombines TRBV27 with TRBJ2-3, with 8 bases fitting TRBD2. The sequenced sample was unsorted PBMCs, obtained 7.6 years after starting antiretroviral therapy. The sequence was obtained from a woman in her forties with HIV. The CDR3 nucleotides read TGTGCCAGCAGTTTACGGGGGGGTTGGACAGATACGCAGTATTTT. Amino acids: CASSLRGGWTDTQYF.